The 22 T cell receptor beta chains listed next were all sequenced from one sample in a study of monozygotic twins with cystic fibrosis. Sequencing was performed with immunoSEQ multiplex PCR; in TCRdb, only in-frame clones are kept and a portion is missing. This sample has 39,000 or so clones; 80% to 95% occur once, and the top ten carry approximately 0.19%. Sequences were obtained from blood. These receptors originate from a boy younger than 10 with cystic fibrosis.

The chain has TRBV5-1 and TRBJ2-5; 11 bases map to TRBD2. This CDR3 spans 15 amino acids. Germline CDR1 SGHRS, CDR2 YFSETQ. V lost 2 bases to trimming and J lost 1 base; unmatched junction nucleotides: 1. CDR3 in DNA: TGCGCCAGCAGCTTTGGGACTAGCGGCCAAGAGACCCAGTACTTC. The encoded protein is CASSFGTSGQETQYF. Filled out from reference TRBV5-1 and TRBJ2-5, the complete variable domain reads KAGVTQTPRYLIKTRGQQVTLSCSPISGHRSVSWYQQTPGQGLQFLFEYFSETQRNKGNFPGRFSGRQFSNSRSEMNVSTLELGDSALYLCASSFGTSGQETQYFGPGTRLLVL.

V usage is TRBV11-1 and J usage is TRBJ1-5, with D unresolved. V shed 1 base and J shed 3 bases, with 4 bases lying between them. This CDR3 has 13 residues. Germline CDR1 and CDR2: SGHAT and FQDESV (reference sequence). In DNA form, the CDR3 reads TGTGCCAGCAGCTTAGGGGACAATCAGCCCCAGCATTTT. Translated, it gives CASSLGDNQPQHF.

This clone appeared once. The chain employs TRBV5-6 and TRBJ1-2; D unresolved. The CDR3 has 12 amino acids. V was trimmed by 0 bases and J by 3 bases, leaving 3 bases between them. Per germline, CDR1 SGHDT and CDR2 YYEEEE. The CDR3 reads CASSLEDYGYTF. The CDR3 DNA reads TGTGCCAGCAGCTTGGAAGACTATGGCTACACCTTC.

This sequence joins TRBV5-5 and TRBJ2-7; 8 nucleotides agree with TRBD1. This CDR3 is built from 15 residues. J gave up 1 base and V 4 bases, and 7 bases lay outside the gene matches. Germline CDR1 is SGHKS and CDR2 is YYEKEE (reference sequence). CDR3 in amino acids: CASSEWTGISYEQYF. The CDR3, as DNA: TGTGCCAGCAGCGAATGGACAGGGATTTCCTACGAGCAGTACTTC. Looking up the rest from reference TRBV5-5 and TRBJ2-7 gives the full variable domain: DAGVTQSPTHLIKTRGQQVTLRCSPISGHKSVSWYQQVLGQGPQFIFQYYEKEERGRGNFPDRFSARQFPNYSSELNVNALLLGDSALYLCASSEWTGISYEQYFGPGTRLTVT.

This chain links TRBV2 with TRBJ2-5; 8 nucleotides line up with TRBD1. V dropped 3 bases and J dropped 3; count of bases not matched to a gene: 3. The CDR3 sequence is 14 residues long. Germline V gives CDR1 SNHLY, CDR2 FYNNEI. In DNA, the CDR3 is TGTGCCAGCAGTGACCAGGACAGGGAAGAGACCCAGTACTTC. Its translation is CASSDQDREETQYF.

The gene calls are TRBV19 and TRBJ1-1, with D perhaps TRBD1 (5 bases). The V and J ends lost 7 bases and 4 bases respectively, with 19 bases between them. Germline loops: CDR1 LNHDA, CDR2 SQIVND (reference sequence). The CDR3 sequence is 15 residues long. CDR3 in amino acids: CASKTGGITPTEAFF. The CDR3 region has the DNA TGTGCCAGTAAGACCGGGGGGATAACACCCACTGAAGCTTTCTTT.

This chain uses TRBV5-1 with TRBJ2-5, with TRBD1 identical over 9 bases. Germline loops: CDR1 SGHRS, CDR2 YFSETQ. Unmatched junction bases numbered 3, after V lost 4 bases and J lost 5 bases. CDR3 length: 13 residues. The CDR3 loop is CASSLGQGETQYF. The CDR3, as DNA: TGCGCCAGCAGCCTTGGACAGGGGGAGACCCAGTACTTC.

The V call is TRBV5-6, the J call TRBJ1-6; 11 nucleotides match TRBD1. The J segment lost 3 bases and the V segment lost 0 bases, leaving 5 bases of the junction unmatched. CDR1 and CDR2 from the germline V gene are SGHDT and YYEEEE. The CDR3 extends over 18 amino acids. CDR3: CASSLAGQGAHYNSPLHF. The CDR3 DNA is TGTGCCAGCAGCTTGGCAGGACAGGGGGCCCACTATAATTCACCCCTCCACTTT.

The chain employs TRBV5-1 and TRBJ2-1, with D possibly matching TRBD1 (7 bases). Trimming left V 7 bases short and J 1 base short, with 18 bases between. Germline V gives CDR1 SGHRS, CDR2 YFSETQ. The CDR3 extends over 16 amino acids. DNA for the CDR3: TGCGCCAGCGGGGTTGGAGGGACAGTTTCCTACAATGAGCAGTTCTTC. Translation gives CASGVGGTVSYNEQFF.

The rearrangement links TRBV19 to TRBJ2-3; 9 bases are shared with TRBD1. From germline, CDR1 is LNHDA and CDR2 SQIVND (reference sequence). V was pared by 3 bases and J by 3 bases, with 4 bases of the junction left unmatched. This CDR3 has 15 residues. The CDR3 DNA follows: TGTGCCAGTAGTATTGGGACAGGGTCGACAGATACGCAGTATTTT. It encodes CASSIGTGSTDTQYF.

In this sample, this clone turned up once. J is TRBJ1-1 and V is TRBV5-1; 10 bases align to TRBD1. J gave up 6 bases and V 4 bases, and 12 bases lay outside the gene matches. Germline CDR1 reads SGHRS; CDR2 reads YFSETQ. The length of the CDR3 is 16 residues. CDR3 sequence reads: CASSTDSTGGNPEAFF. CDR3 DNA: TGCGCCAGCAGCACTGATTCGACAGGGGGCAACCCTGAAGCTTTCTTT. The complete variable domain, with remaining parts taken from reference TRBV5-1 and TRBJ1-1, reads KAGVTQTPRYLIKTRGQQVTLSCSPISGHRSVSWYQQTPGQGLQFLFEYFSETQRNKGNFPGRFSGRQFSNSRSEMNVSTLELGDSALYLCASSTDSTGGNPEAFFGQGTRLTVV.

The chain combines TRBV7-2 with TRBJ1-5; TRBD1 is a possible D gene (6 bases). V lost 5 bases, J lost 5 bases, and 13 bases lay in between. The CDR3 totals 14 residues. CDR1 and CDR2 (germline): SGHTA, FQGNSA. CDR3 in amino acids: CASSLDSHYQPQHF. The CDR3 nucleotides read TGTGCCAGCAGCCTGGACAGTCACTATCAGCCCCAGCATTTT.

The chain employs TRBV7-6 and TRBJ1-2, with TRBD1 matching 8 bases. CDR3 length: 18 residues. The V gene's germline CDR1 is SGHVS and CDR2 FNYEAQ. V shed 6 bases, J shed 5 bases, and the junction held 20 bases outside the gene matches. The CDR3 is CASSPFEAGGGSSYGYTF. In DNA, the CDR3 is TGTGCCAGCAGTCCATTCGAGGCAGGGGGCGGGTCTAGTTATGGCTACACCTTC.

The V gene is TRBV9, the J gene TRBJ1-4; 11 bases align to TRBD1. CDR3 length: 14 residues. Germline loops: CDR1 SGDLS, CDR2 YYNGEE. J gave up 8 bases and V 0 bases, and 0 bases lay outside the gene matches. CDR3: CASSVGTGGEKLFF. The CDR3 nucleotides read TGTGCCAGCAGCGTAGGGACAGGGGGCGAAAAACTGTTTTTT.

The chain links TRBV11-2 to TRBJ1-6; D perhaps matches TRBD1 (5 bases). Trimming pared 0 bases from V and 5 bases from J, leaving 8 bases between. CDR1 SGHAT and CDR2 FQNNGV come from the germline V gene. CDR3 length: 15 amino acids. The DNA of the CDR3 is TGTGCCAGCAGCTTAGACCGGGGCCATAATTCACCCCTCCACTTT. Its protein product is CASSLDRGHNSPLHF.

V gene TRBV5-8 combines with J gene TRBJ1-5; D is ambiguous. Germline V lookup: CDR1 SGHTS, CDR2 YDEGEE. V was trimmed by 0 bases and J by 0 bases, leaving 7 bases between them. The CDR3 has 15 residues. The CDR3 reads CASSLAWDSNQPQHF. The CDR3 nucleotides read TGTGCCAGCAGCTTGGCCTGGGATAGCAATCAGCCCCAGCATTTT.

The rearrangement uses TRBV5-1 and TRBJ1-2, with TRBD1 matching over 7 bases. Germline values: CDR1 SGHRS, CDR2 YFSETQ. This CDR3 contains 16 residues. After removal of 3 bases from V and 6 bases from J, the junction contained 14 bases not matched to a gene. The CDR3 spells CASSSVYRGAGNGYTF. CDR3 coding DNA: TGCGCCAGCAGCTCAGTATACAGGGGAGCCGGGAATGGCTACACCTTC.

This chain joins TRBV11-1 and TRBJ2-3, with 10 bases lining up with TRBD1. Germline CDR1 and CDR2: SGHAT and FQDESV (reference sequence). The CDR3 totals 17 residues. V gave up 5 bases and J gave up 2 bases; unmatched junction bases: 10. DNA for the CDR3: TGTGCCAGCAGCCGACAGGGGGCCCATTATTACACAGATACGCAGTATTTT. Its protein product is CASSRQGAHYYTDTQYF.

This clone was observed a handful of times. The DNA for the CDR3 is TGTGCCAGCAGCTTAGAAGGGGCCGCTGGAAACACCATATATTTT. Encoded protein: CASSLEGAAGNTIYF. The rearrangement links TRBV7-9 to TRBJ1-3; a weak D match, TRBD1 (5 bases). The germline V and J ends were trimmed by 1 base and 2 bases, with 9 bases remaining between them. CDR1 and CDR2 (germline): SEHNR, FQNEAQ (reference sequence). CDR3 length: 15 residues. Full variable domain (rest looked up from reference TRBV7-9 and TRBJ1-3): DTGVSQNPRHKITKRGQNVTFRCDPISEHNRLYWYRQTLGQGPEFLTYFQNEAQLEKSRLLSDRFSAERPKGSFSTLEIQRTEQGDSAMYLCASSLEGAAGNTIYFGEGSWLTVV.

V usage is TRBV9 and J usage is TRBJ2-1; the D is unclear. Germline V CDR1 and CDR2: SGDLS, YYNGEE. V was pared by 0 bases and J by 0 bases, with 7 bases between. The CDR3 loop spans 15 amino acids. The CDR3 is CASSVADYSYNEQFF. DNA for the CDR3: TGTGCCAGCAGCGTAGCCGATTACTCCTACAATGAGCAGTTCTTC.

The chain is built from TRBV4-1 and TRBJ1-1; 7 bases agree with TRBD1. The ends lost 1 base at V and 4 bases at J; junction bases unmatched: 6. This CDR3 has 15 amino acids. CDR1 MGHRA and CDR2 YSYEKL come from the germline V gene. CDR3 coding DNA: TGCGCCAGCAGCCAAGTGATACAGGGGAGCACTGAAGCTTTCTTT. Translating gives CASSQVIQGSTEAFF.

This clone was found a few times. The CDR3, as DNA: TGTGCCAGCAGCCCCAGGGACTTGAGCAATCAGCCCCAGCATTTT. The encoded protein is CASSPRDLSNQPQHF. This chain uses TRBV6-5 with TRBJ1-5, with D possibly being TRBD1 (5 bases). CDR3 length: 15 amino acids. The germline CDR1 and CDR2 sequences are MNHEY and SVGAGI. V lost 6 bases, J lost 1 base, and 13 bases lay in between.